The 32 T cell receptor beta chains below come from one sample, sequenced in a study of T cell repertoires in cytomegalovirus infection. One entry per CDR3 protein results from TCRdb running MiXCR on the reads. The table shows 600,000 to 800,000 distinct CDR3 sequences, with around 24% occurring only once. Sequencing was performed on CD8+ T cells from PBMCs. The source is a human donor in good health (CMV status not recorded). Some clones in this sample may be carry-over from other donors' samples.

This sequence joins TRBV20-1 and TRBJ2-2; a weak D match, TRBD2 (7 bases). The V end was cut by 3 bases, the J end by 5 bases, with 19 bases between. CDR1 and CDR2 from the germline V gene are DFQATT and SNEGSKA (reference sequence). The CDR3 loop spans 16 amino acids. CDR3 coding DNA: TGCAGTGCTAGCTCCCACTGGGGGGGGCGGACCGGGGAGCTGTTTTTT. Protein: CSASSHWGGRTGELFF.

V and J are TRBV20-1 and TRBJ2-3, with D possibly being TRBD1 (7 bases). Deletions cut 6 bases from V and 6 bases from J, with 19 bases between. Germline CDR1 and CDR2: DFQATT and SNEGSKA (reference sequence). There are 14 residues in the CDR3. The CDR3 nucleotides are TGCAGTGCCCAGAGGCGCAGGGGGGAGGATACGCAGTATTTT. Translating gives CSAQRRRGEDTQYF.

This clonotype was observed a handful of times. This sequence joins TRBV11-3 and TRBJ2-7; D unclear. Trimming cost V 2 bases and J 1 base, with 6 bases left between them. The CDR3 runs 13 residues. In germline, CDR1 is SGHNT, CDR2 YENEEA. For the CDR3, the DNA is TGTGCCAGCAGCTTATTTCCATCCTACGAGCAGTACTTC. Protein sequence: CASSLFPSYEQYF.

The chain carries TRBV14 and TRBJ1-6; D remains unclear. CDR3 size: 16 residues. From germline, CDR1 is SGHDN and CDR2 FVKESK. V gave up 0 bases and J gave up 0 bases, with 6 bases separating them. The CDR3 region has the DNA TGTGCCAGCAGCCAAGAGCAGAGCTCCTATAATTCACCCCTCCACTTT. As protein: CASSQEQSSYNSPLHF.

This clonotype showed up just once. The chain is built from TRBV20-1 and TRBJ2-7; D perhaps matches TRBD1 (5 bases). The CDR3 sequence is 12 residues long. V was trimmed by 1 base and J by 6 bases, leaving 10 bases between them. Germline CDR1 reads DFQATT; CDR2 reads SNEGSKA (reference sequence). As DNA, the CDR3 is TGCAGTGCTAGAGTGGAGCAGGGCGAGCAGTACTTC. It translates to CSARVEQGEQYF.

This clonotype has more than one count but fewer than ten. The chain has TRBV6-5 and TRBJ1-5, with 7 positions matching TRBD1. Germline-derived CDR1 and CDR2 are MNHEY and SVGAGI. The J segment lost 7 bases and the V segment lost 0 bases, leaving 6 bases of the junction unmatched. CDR3 length: 15 amino acids. CDR3 residues: CASSYSRQGLQPQHF. The DNA for the CDR3 is TGTGCCAGCAGTTACTCCCGACAGGGACTGCAGCCCCAGCATTTT.

The rearrangement uses TRBV20-1 and TRBJ2-5; no firm D call. Germline V gives CDR1 DFQATT, CDR2 SNEGSKA (reference sequence). V gave up 0 bases and J gave up 5 bases, with 13 bases separating them. The CDR3 length is 14 residues. CDR3 DNA sequence: TGCAGTGCTAGAGATAGGACCCTGGGGGAGACCCAGTACTTC. This gives the protein CSARDRTLGETQYF.

This clonotype appeared many times. V and J are TRBV7-3 and TRBJ2-2, with D possibly being TRBD1 (6 bases). Trimming shortened V by 4 bases and J by 5 bases, and 14 bases separated the two germline ends. The CDR3 sequence is 15 residues long. Germline CDR1 and CDR2: SGHTA and FQGTGA. In nucleotides, the CDR3 is TGTGCCAGCAGCTCGAGGCCAGGGGATACCGGGGAGCTGTTTTTT. It specifies CASSSRPGDTGELFF.

Comment on this clonotype: Given a much more abundant clone one base away, this may be a read error. This chain uses TRBV7-9 with TRBJ2-5, with 7 bases aligning to TRBD1. CDR1 and CDR2 (germline): SEHNR, FQNEAQ (reference sequence). Losses at the gene ends were 5 bases for V and 2 bases for J; bases not matched to a gene: 11. CDR3 length: 16 amino acids. CDR3: CASSAFGTAFQETQYF. The DNA of the CDR3 is TGTGCCAGCAGCGCCTTCGGGACAGCCTTTCAAGAGACCCAGTACTTC.

This clonotype was seen a few times. The chain uses TRBV10-3 and TRBJ1-5; 7 bases align to TRBD1. The germline CDR1 and CDR2 sequences are ENHRY and SYGVKD. The junction had 2 bases not matched to a gene; V was cut back by 8 bases and J by 1 base. The CDR3 contains 13 residues. In DNA, the CDR3 is TGTGCCATCGCGGGACAGAGCAATCAGCCCCAGCATTTT. It codes for CAIAGQSNQPQHF.

This clonotype was seen many times. The chain couples TRBV6-5 to TRBJ2-7; D is ambiguous. Germline V gene lookup returns CDR1 MNHEY and CDR2 SVGAGI. The CDR3 length is 13 residues. V was pared by 0 bases and J by 4 bases, with 7 bases between. The CDR3 region has the DNA TGTGCCAGCAGTTACTCGGTCGGTTACGAGCAGTACGTC. Translation gives CASSYSVGYEQYV.

In this sample, this clonotype turned up many times. CDR3 residues: CASSRETDNQETQYF. DNA for the CDR3: TGTGCCAGCAGCAGGGAGACGGATAATCAAGAGACCCAGTACTTC. The chain carries TRBV7-9 and TRBJ2-5, with D possibly being TRBD2 (5 bases). This CDR3 has 15 residues. Germline lookup yields CDR1 SEHNR and CDR2 FQNEAQ (reference sequence). V dropped 5 bases and J dropped 2 bases, with 15 bases sitting between them.

In its sample, this clonotype was seen a few times. This rearrangement joins TRBV6-6 to TRBJ2-2, with D tentatively TRBD2 (6 bases). The V end was cut by 6 bases, the J end by 4 bases, with 15 bases between. The CDR3 has 15 amino acids. The V gene's germline CDR1 is MNHNY and CDR2 SVGAGI (reference sequence). This CDR3 reads CASSFIAGGTGELFF. The CDR3 DNA sequence: TGTGCCAGCAGCTTCATCGCCGGGGGCACCGGGGAGCTGTTTTTT.

Note on this clonotype: Compared with germline, one end of the junction differs, possibly owing to a read error. The chain couples TRBV12-3 or TRBV12-4 to TRBJ2-5; D perhaps matches TRBD1 (6 bases). The CDR3 is made up of 13 amino acids. In DNA, the CDR3 is TGTGCCAGCAGCGACAGGCCCCCGCCGACTACGGGCTTC. Its protein is CASSDRPPPTTGF.

J is TRBJ2-1 and V is TRBV4-2; 12 bases are shared with TRBD2. Germline V lookup: CDR1 LGHNA, CDR2 YNFKEQ. The CDR3 has 19 residues. The V gene end was trimmed by 5 bases and the J gene end by 4 bases; junction bases not matched to a gene: 15. The CDR3 region is CASSSRWGTSGGPYNEQFF. The CDR3 DNA follows: TGTGCCAGCAGCTCCCGGTGGGGTACTAGCGGGGGGCCATACAATGAGCAGTTCTTC.

This clonotype has a handful of counts. The chain recombines TRBV4-2 with TRBJ2-1; D is unresolved. Germline-derived CDR1 and CDR2 are LGHNA and YNFKEQ. The CDR3 runs to 15 residues. Trimming removed 0 bases at V and 9 bases at J, with 15 bases between. The CDR3 nucleotides read TGTGCCAGCAGCCAAGATCGAGCACACTTACGTGAGCAGTTCTTC. As protein: CASSQDRAHLREQFF.

This chain links TRBV27 with TRBJ2-1; 8 bases match TRBD2. This CDR3 has 16 residues. V was pared by 5 bases and J by 4 bases, with 10 bases of the junction left unmatched. CDR1 is MNHEY and CDR2 is SMNVEV in the germline V gene (reference sequence). CDR3 in DNA: TGTGCCAGCAGTCATATAAGCGGGGGAGCGTACAATGAGCAGTTCTTC. Its protein product is CASSHISGGAYNEQFF.

This clonotype was detected many times. This chain links TRBV6-5 with TRBJ2-1; 8 positions agree with TRBD2. This CDR3 comprises 14 residues. CDR1 is MNHEY and CDR2 is SVGAGI in the germline V gene. The V segment lost 6 bases and the J segment 8 bases; nucleotides outside the gene matches: 9. This CDR3 reads CASRPSGGGHEQFF. The CDR3 DNA reads as TGTGCCAGCAGACCGAGCGGGGGAGGCCATGAGCAGTTCTTC.

This clonotype was detected once. The chain recombines TRBV27 with TRBJ2-1; 7 bases are a match to TRBD2. J lost 0 bases, V lost 5 bases, and 4 bases had no gene match. The CDR3 is 15 amino acids. CDR1 is MNHEY and CDR2 is SMNVEV in the germline V gene (reference sequence). The CDR3 reads CASSLTSNSYNEQFF. As DNA, the CDR3 is TGTGCCAGCAGTCTGACTAGCAACTCCTACAATGAGCAGTTCTTC.

This clonotype was counted many times. The chain is built from TRBV7-2 and TRBJ1-2, with 7 bases lining up with TRBD1. The V segment lost 4 bases and the J segment 4 bases; nucleotides outside the gene matches: 12. This CDR3 has 16 amino acids. CDR1 and CDR2 from the germline V gene are SGHTA and FQGNSA. As DNA, the CDR3 is TGTGCCAGCAGCTCATTTGACAGGGAACTTTTCTATGGCTACACCTTC. As protein: CASSSFDRELFYGYTF.

The chain links TRBV2 to TRBJ2-7, with 7 bases identical to TRBD2. Trimming removed 1 base from V and 5 bases from J; junction bases left unmatched: 8. CDR3 length: 15 residues. From germline, CDR1 is SNHLY and CDR2 FYNNEI. This CDR3 reads CASSEETSRGDEQYV. In DNA form, the CDR3 reads TGTGCCAGCAGTGAAGAGACATCTCGGGGGGACGAGCAGTACGTC.

Turning to this clonotype: A read error is possible here, since a much larger clone lies one base away. V usage is TRBV7-6 and J usage is TRBJ2-1; D remains unclear. The CDR3 sequence is 16 residues long. V lost 5 bases and J 5 bases, leaving 19 bases between the germline ends. Germline V gene data show CDR1 as SGHVS and CDR2 as FNYEAQ. The chain's CDR3 is CASSQVPTASHNEQFF. The CDR3 DNA reads TGTGCCAGCAGCCAAGTCCCGACGGCTTCCCACAATGAGCAGTTCTTC.

Regarding this clonotype: A read error may produce the germline difference seen at one junction end. The V gene is TRBV23-1, the J gene TRBJ1-2; D remains unclear. TRBV23-1 belongs to the ORF category, with a function that is uncertain. The CDR3 totals 11 residues. The CDR3 here is CANSSTYGYTF. In DNA, the CDR3 is TGCGCCAACAGTTCGACGTATGGCTACACCTTC.

A note on this clonotype: Since a much larger clone is just one base distant, this may be a read error. V gene TRBV7-6 combines with J gene TRBJ1-1; the D gene is possibly TRBD1 (5 bases). The CDR3 sequence is 15 residues long. Deletions cut 4 bases from V and 4 bases from J, with 16 bases between. Germline values: CDR1 SGHVS, CDR2 FNYEAQ. The CDR3 coding sequence is TGTGCCAGCAGCTCCGCAGGGACTATGGGCACTGAAGCTTTCTTT. It specifies CASSSAGTMGTEAFF.

This clonotype was seen ten or more times. The chain recombines TRBV6-2 or TRBV6-3 with TRBJ1-2; TRBD1 is a possible D gene (5 bases). The CDR3 is 17 amino acids. Germline V lookup: CDR1 MNHEY, CDR2 SVGEGT. V dropped 9 bases and J dropped 2 bases, with 25 bases sitting between them. CDR3 bases: TGTGCCAGTACGACTGCCACCATCAGTTACAGGAACTATGGCTACACCTTC. It translates to CASTTATISYRNYGYTF.

The rearrangement uses TRBV6-2 or TRBV6-3 and TRBJ1-1; no clear D gene. Per the germline V gene, CDR1 is MNHEY and CDR2 is SVGEGT. Trimming stripped 2 bases from V and 8 bases from J, with 9 bases between. The CDR3 is 12 amino acids. The CDR3 sequence: CASSYGVREAFF. CDR3 coding DNA: TGTGCCAGCAGTTACGGCGTGCGGGAAGCTTTCTTT.

Of note for this clonotype: This could be a read error, since a much larger clone is one nucleotide away. The rearrangement uses TRBV28 and TRBJ2-7, with D perhaps being TRBD1 or TRBD2 (6 bases each). CDR3 size: 16 residues. Deletions cut 6 bases from V and 2 bases from J, with 20 bases between. The germline V gene encodes CDR1 MDHEN and CDR2 SYDVKM. CDR3 amino acids: CASRPDRDGGPYEQYV. The DNA of the CDR3 is TGTGCCAGCAGACCAGATCGGGACGGGGGCCCCTACGAGCAGTACGTC.

V is TRBV6-8 and J is TRBJ2-7; D is uncertain. The CDR3 contains 13 residues. Germline loops: CDR1 MNHGY, CDR2 SAAAGT. CDR3 DNA sequence: TGTGCCGGCAGTGTTCGGTGGCCTGGGGAGCAGTACGTC. As protein: CAGSVRWPGEQYV.

As concerns this clonotype: The junction departs from the called germline gene at one end, perhaps through a read error. The V gene is TRBV5-5, the J gene TRBJ1-5; the match to TRBD1 covers 7 bases. Germline lookup yields CDR1 SGHKS and CDR2 YYEKEE (reference sequence). The CDR3 contains 18 residues. Here the CDR3 DNA reads TGTGCCAGCAGCTTAAAAGACCAGGGGGAAAGTAGCAATCACCCCCAGCATTTT. Translating gives CASSLKDQGESSNHPQHF.

This clonotype was seen only a few times. The chain links TRBV27 to TRBJ1-6; D might be TRBD1 (6 bases). The CDR3 length is 14 residues. V was cut by 5 bases and J by 9 bases, with 14 bases left in between. Germline V gene lookup returns CDR1 MNHEY and CDR2 SMNVEV (reference sequence). The CDR3 sequence: CASSPAGEGSPLHF. The CDR3 DNA reads TGTGCCAGCAGTCCGGCAGGGGAGGGTTCACCCCTCCACTTT.

This chain links TRBV6-2 or TRBV6-3 with TRBJ2-5; 8 bases are shared with TRBD2. This CDR3 is built from 19 residues. From germline, CDR1 is MNHEY and CDR2 SVGEGT. J was trimmed by 4 bases and V by 6 bases; bases with no gene match: 22. CDR3 protein: CASRYLAIAGSRGRETQYF. CDR3 nucleotide sequence: TGTGCCAGCAGATATCTCGCGATAGCGGGGTCTAGAGGCAGAGAGACCCAGTACTTC.

The chain combines TRBV20-1 with TRBJ1-2, with 10 bases identical to TRBD1. J was trimmed by 10 bases and V by 3 bases; bases with no gene match: 8. The CDR3 consists of 13 residues. Germline CDR1 reads DFQATT; CDR2 reads SNEGSKA (reference sequence). The CDR3 DNA sequence: TGCAGTGCTAGCGCCGGGACAGGGGACTTCTACACCTTC. Its translation: CSASAGTGDFYTF.